One sample yielded the 16 T cell receptor beta chains listed below, sequenced in a study of regulatory T cells in long-lasting Graves disease. Specified time point: newly diagnosed GD, antithyroid drugs for less than 3 months. PBMC RNA served as the TCR library source. Arm-PCR of CDR3 regions and iRepertoire HTBI primers were used to build TCR beta libraries. In TCRdb, the multiplex PCR reads were re-called with MiXCR into one record per CDR3 protein. The data hold approximately 360,000 distinct CDR3 sequences, with 12% observed a single time. Another study also made use of these data, one on T cells in Graves' hyperthyroidism and ophthalmopathy.

The sample was peripheral blood mononuclear cells (PBMCs), taken at new diagnosis, from a patient treated with antithyroid drugs. These receptors all come from a woman aged 18-29 years with Graves disease.

This clonotype was observed at least ten times. The gene calls are TRBV2 and TRBJ2-5; D call uncertain. V lost 6 bases and J lost 0, with 8 bases in between. This CDR3 has 13 residues. Germline V gene sequence: CDR1 SNHLY, CDR2 FYNNEI. The CDR3 loop is CASRETDQETQYF. The CDR3 DNA is TGTGCCAGCAGAGAAACAGACCAAGAGACCCAGTACTTC.

V is TRBV6-9 and J is TRBJ2-3; TRBD2 matches at 9 bases. The germline gives CDR1 MNHGY, CDR2 SVAAGI. The length of the CDR3 is 13 residues. The V gene end was trimmed by 4 bases and the J gene end by 6 bases; junction bases not matched to a gene: 2. CDR3 sequence reads: CASSLAGVDTQYF. The CDR3 DNA reads TGTGCCAGCAGTTTAGCGGGGGTGGATACGCAGTATTTT.

The sample holds many counts of this clonotype. The rearrangement joins TRBV12-3 or TRBV12-4 to TRBJ1-2; 8 bases agree with TRBD1. The CDR3 runs 16 residues. V lost 2 bases and J lost 5; bases outside the gene matches: 10. CDR3 sequence (DNA): TGTGCCAGCAGTTTACAGGGGGCGCTCCGGGGTTATGGCTACACCTTC. It translates to CASSLQGALRGYGYTF.

The chain links TRBV19 to TRBJ1-1; the D gene is possibly TRBD1 (6 bases). The CDR3 has 12 residues. Looked up from germline, CDR1 is LNHDA and CDR2 is SQIVND (reference sequence). The germline V and J ends were trimmed by 1 base and 12 bases, with 12 bases remaining between them. CDR3 region: CASSIAGTSTFF. The CDR3 DNA reads TGTGCCAGTAGTATAGCAGGGACATCCACTTTCTTT.

This clonotype was counted many times. The chain employs TRBV11-2 and TRBJ2-5; possibly TRBD2 for D (5 bases). Germline-derived CDR1 and CDR2 are SGHAT and FQNNGV. CDR3 length: 15 residues. V shed 1 base and J shed 9 bases, with 18 bases lying between them. CDR3 nucleotides: TGTGCCAGCAGCTTAGTAAGAGGCGGCACTAGGGCCCAGTACTTC. It codes for CASSLVRGGTRAQYF.

In its sample, this clonotype was seen many times. This chain joins TRBV20-1 and TRBJ1-4, with TRBD1 as a possible D gene (6 bases). V gave up 0 bases and J gave up 12 bases, with 14 bases separating them. CDR1 DFQATT and CDR2 SNEGSKA come from the germline V gene (reference sequence). The CDR3 contains 13 residues. The CDR3 here is CSARDPTQGELFF. The CDR3 nucleotides read TGCAGTGCTAGAGATCCAACACAGGGAGAACTGTTTTTT.

In this sample, this clonotype turned up many times. The genes are TRBV14 and TRBJ1-1; unclear D gene. Trimming removed 1 base at V and 0 bases at J, with 12 bases between. CDR1 is SGHDN, CDR2 FVKESK, per germline. The CDR3 has 16 residues. The CDR3 DNA is TGTGCCAGCAGCCAAGTGACGGATTATATGAACACTGAAGCTTTCTTT. Its protein is CASSQVTDYMNTEAFF.

The table lists this clonotype with many counts. The rearrangement uses TRBV6-1 and TRBJ2-1; perhaps TRBD2 as D (5 bases). Germline values: CDR1 MNHNS, CDR2 SASEGT. The V end was cut by 5 bases, the J end by 8 bases, with 13 bases between. CDR3 length equals 13 residues. The CDR3 sequence: CASSHTRRDEQFF. The CDR3, as DNA: TGTGCCAGCAGTCACACGCGGCGGGATGAGCAGTTCTTC.

This clonotype has just a few counts. The rearrangement uses TRBV7-9 and TRBJ2-1; D might be TRBD2 (5 bases). The length of the CDR3 is 14 residues. V was clipped by 4 bases and J by 7 bases, with 14 bases between them. Germline V gene data show CDR1 as SEHNR and CDR2 as FQNEAQ (reference sequence). The CDR3 DNA reads TGTGCCAGCAGCTCAAGGAGGCAGGTGAATGAGCAGTTCTTC. This gives the protein CASSSRRQVNEQFF. The full variable domain, in which reference TRBV7-9 and TRBJ2-1 provide the parts outside the CDR3, is DTGVSQNPRHKITKRGQNVTFRCDPISEHNRLYWYRQTLGQGPEFLTYFQNEAQLEKSRLLSDRFSAERPKGSFSTLEIQRTEQGDSAMYLCASSSRRQVNEQFFGPGTRLTVL.

There are many counts of this clonotype. The chain has TRBV3-1 and TRBJ2-1; possibly TRBD1 for D (5 bases). Germline V gene lookup returns CDR1 LGHDT and CDR2 YNNKEL (reference sequence). Trimming removed 1 base from V and 9 bases from J, with 16 bases in between. The CDR3 totals 15 residues. The CDR3 loop reads CASSQGGKGPIEQFF. The DNA for the CDR3 is TGTGCCAGCAGCCAAGGAGGTAAGGGGCCAATTGAGCAGTTCTTC.

A word on this clonotype: This is likely a read error, given that the CDR3 carries no conserved phenylalanine or tryptophan at its end. The V call is TRBV2, the J call TRBJ1-5; D ambiguous. Trimming cost V 5 bases and J 0 bases, with 8 bases left between them. This CDR3 has 14 residues. In germline, CDR1 is SNHLY, CDR2 FYNNEI. In nucleotides, the CDR3 is TGTGCCAGCAGTAGGACCGGTAGCAATCAGCCCCAGCATTCT. This sequence encodes CASSRTGSNQPQHS.

The table lists this clonotype with many counts. This chain links TRBV6-2 or TRBV6-3 with TRBJ2-1; D assignment may be TRBD1 or TRBD2 (5 bases each). The germline V gene encodes CDR1 MNHEY and CDR2 SVGEGT. V dropped 6 bases and J dropped 5 bases, with 17 bases sitting between them. CDR3 length: 15 residues. CDR3 sequence reads: CASRPSGTAHNEQFF. The CDR3 nucleotides are TGTGCCAGCAGGCCATCCGGGACCGCCCACAATGAGCAGTTCTTC.

This clonotype was detected only a few times. The chain is built from TRBV4-1 and TRBJ1-2; D is uncertain. Trimming removed 5 bases from V and 7 bases from J, with 26 bases in between. Germline-derived CDR1 and CDR2 are MGHRA and YSYEKL. The CDR3 has 17 amino acids. CDR3 DNA sequence: TGCGCCAGCAGCTTCGGACCCGGCGAGTCGCCCAAAGGTGGCTACACCTTC. It encodes CASSFGPGESPKGGYTF.

This clonotype was seen a handful of times. The rearrangement uses TRBV20-1 and TRBJ1-1, with 7 bases aligning to TRBD1. Germline CDR1 DFQATT, CDR2 SNEGSKA (reference sequence). V trimming: 0 bases; J trimming: 1 base; junction bases outside the gene matches: 5. This CDR3 contains 15 residues. CDR3 sequence reads: CSARDLDRRNTEAFF. CDR3 coding DNA: TGCAGTGCTAGAGATCTGGACAGGAGGAACACTGAAGCTTTCTTT.

The sample holds many counts of this clonotype. The chain has TRBV11-1 and TRBJ2-3; D is tentatively TRBD1 or TRBD2 (5 bases each). The germline CDR1 and CDR2 sequences are SGHAT and FQDESV (reference sequence). The CDR3 length is 17 residues. V was trimmed by 1 base and J by 2 bases, leaving 16 bases between them. CDR3 loop: CASSLEAGTPFTDTQYF. The CDR3 bases are TGTGCCAGCAGCTTAGAAGCAGGGACCCCGTTCACAGATACGCAGTATTTT.

This clonotype was seen repeatedly, ten times or more. Here the CDR3 DNA reads TGTGCCAGCAGCTTAACAGGGTCGGGCACCGGGGAGCTGTTTTTT. Its translation is CASSLTGSGTGELFF. The chain is built from TRBV7-2 and TRBJ2-2; D possibly corresponds to TRBD1 (6 bases). Germline V lookup: CDR1 SGHTA, CDR2 FQGNSA. The length of the CDR3 is 15 residues. V lost 2 bases and J 4 bases, leaving 11 bases between the germline ends.